What follows are 20 T cell receptor beta chains derived from one specimen sequenced in a study of blood T cell repertoires in COVID-19. Repertoires were generated with immunoSEQ multiplex PCR, while TCRdb's copy carries only in-frame clones and drops some. The data contain 150,000 to 200,000 clones, roughly 80% of them singletons. The material sequenced was peripheral blood. The source is a woman aged 80 or older with acute or convalescent COVID-19.

This chain uses TRBV12-3 or TRBV12-4 with TRBJ1-6; TRBD1 might be the D (6 bases). This CDR3 region has 13 residues. With 6 bases removed from V and 10 bases from J, the gap between germline ends came to 13 bases. The CDR3 region is CASSTAGVSPLHF. CDR3 sequence (DNA): TGTGCCAGCAGCACCGCAGGGGTCTCACCCCTCCACTTT.

The rearrangement uses TRBV6-5 and TRBJ1-3, with D perhaps TRBD1 (5 bases). Germline values: CDR1 MNHEY, CDR2 SVGAGI. Trimming shortened V by 2 bases and J by 4 bases, and 9 bases separated the two germline ends. The CDR3 totals 14 residues. The CDR3 DNA follows: TGTGCCAGCAGTTACGAGGGGAGGGGAAACACCATATATTTT. It codes for CASSYEGRGNTIYF.

The chain employs TRBV6-5 and TRBJ1-2; D uncertain. The CDR3 covers 15 residues. The V gene lost 0 bases and the J gene lost 3 bases, with 11 bases spanning the gap. CDR1 and CDR2 from the germline V gene are MNHEY and SVGAGI. CDR3 nucleotide sequence: TGTGCCAGCAGTTACTCGAACCCAGGTCACTATGGCTACACCTTC. This translates into CASSYSNPGHYGYTF.

The chain couples TRBV29-1 to TRBJ2-3; tentatively, D is TRBD2 (6 bases). The CDR3 is 15 residues long. V lost 4 bases, J lost 1 base, and 15 bases lay in between. Germline V gene data show CDR1 as SQVTM and CDR2 as ANQGSEA. DNA for the CDR3: TGCAGCGTTGTTTTGGCGGGGCACGGCACAGATACGCAGTATTTT. It is translated as CSVVLAGHGTDTQYF.

V and J are TRBV28 and TRBJ2-1; 9 nucleotides align to TRBD2. The CDR3 contains 15 residues. The germline gives CDR1 MDHEN, CDR2 SYDVKM. Losses at the gene ends were 6 bases for V and 5 bases for J; bases not matched to a gene: 8. The CDR3 sequence: CASRPASGINNEQFF. In nucleotides, the CDR3 is TGTGCCAGCAGGCCCGCTAGCGGGATAAACAATGAGCAGTTCTTC.

This clone occurred a few times. The V and J genes are TRBV24-1 and TRBJ2-1; the D is unclear. Trimming took off 9 bases at V and 5 bases at J, with 10 bases between the two ends. Per the germline V gene, CDR1 is KGHDR and CDR2 is SFDVKD. The CDR3 sequence is 12 residues long. CDR3 residues: CATCSSDNEQFF. CDR3 nucleotides: TGTGCCACCTGTTCTTCCGACAATGAGCAGTTCTTC.

This chain links TRBV7-9 with TRBJ1-2; D unresolved. This CDR3 region has 15 residues. Germline V CDR1 and CDR2: SEHNR, FQNEAQ (reference sequence). With 4 bases removed from V and 3 bases from J, the gap between germline ends came to 15 bases. The CDR3 loop is CASSSPLTPHYGYTF. CDR3 nucleotide sequence: TGTGCCAGCAGCTCCCCGCTCACACCTCACTATGGCTACACCTTC.

In DNA form, the CDR3 reads TGCTCCCCCCAGTCTTCACACGAGCAGTACTTC. Translated: CSPQSSHEQYF. J is TRBJ2-7 and V is TRBV20-1; no clear D gene. Germline assignment: CDR1 DFQATT and CDR2 SNEGSKA (reference sequence). There are 11 residues in the CDR3.

This clone showed up just once. This CDR3 reads CAIGAGDGYTF. DNA for the CDR3: TGTGCCATCGGGGCGGGGGACGGCTACACCTTC. This sequence joins TRBV10-3 and TRBJ1-2; TRBD1 is a possible D gene (5 bases). The germline CDR1 and CDR2 sequences are ENHRY and SYGVKD. This CDR3 comprises 11 residues. V dropped 8 bases and J dropped 8 bases, with 12 bases sitting between them.

The V gene is TRBV19, the J gene TRBJ2-1; the match to TRBD2 covers 8 bases. In germline, CDR1 is LNHDA, CDR2 SQIVND (reference sequence). This CDR3 spans 15 amino acids. V lost 3 bases and J lost 8; bases outside the gene matches: 9. The CDR3 sequence is CASSIRAGVRDEQFF. For the CDR3, the DNA is TGTGCCAGTAGTATTAGAGCGGGAGTGCGCGATGAGCAGTTCTTC.

The chain employs TRBV6-5 and TRBJ1-2; 10 nucleotides agree with TRBD1. V lost 0 bases to trimming and J lost 8 bases; unmatched junction nucleotides: 3. CDR3 length: 14 amino acids. From germline, CDR1 is MNHEY and CDR2 SVGAGI. The CDR3, as DNA: TGTGCCAGCAGTTACTCCGGGACAGGGGTCGGCTACACCTTC. Protein: CASSYSGTGVGYTF.

The CDR3 sequence is CATKPGQGGTDTQYF. For the CDR3, the DNA is TGTGCCACCAAACCGGGACAGGGCGGCACAGATACGCAGTATTTT. The chain links TRBV5-4 to TRBJ2-3, with 9 bases matching TRBD1. Germline V gene lookup returns CDR1 SGHNT and CDR2 YYREEE (reference sequence). The V segment lost 9 bases and the J segment 1 base; nucleotides outside the gene matches: 9. The CDR3 has 15 residues.

The chain has TRBV19 and TRBJ1-5, with 7 bases matching TRBD1. This CDR3 region has 13 residues. The germline CDR1 and CDR2 sequences are LNHDA and SQIVND (reference sequence). The J segment lost 6 bases and the V segment lost 6 bases, leaving 5 bases of the junction unmatched. The CDR3 protein is CASSDRVGQPQHF. Here the CDR3 DNA reads TGTGCCAGTAGCGACAGGGTGGGTCAGCCCCAGCATTTT.

V usage is TRBV28 and J usage is TRBJ2-7; a possible D gene is TRBD1 (7 bases). The CDR3 spans 18 residues. Germline V lookup: CDR1 MDHEN, CDR2 SYDVKM. V lost 1 base, J lost 4 bases, and 23 bases lay in between. CDR3 nucleotides: TGTGCCAGCAGTTTATCAGGGGGGCTGACAAATTTGGGATACGAGCAGTACTTC. Protein: CASSLSGGLTNLGYEQYF.

V gene TRBV19 combines with J gene TRBJ1-2, with TRBD1 matching 10 bases. With V trimmed by 5 bases and J by 8 bases, 11 bases remained unmatched. The germline CDR1 and CDR2 sequences are LNHDA and SQIVND (reference sequence). The CDR3 is 15 residues long. In nucleotides, the CDR3 is TGTGCCAGTAGTGCGTCCGGGACAGGGGTCTTCGGCTACACCTTC. Translated: CASSASGTGVFGYTF.

The chain is built from TRBV11-2 and TRBJ2-7; 8 bases agree with TRBD1. The junction had 11 bases not matched to a gene; V was cut back by 1 base and J by 0 bases. In germline, CDR1 is SGHAT, CDR2 FQNNGV. This CDR3 is built from 18 residues. CDR3 in amino acids: CASSLAAGGGRFSYEQYF. The DNA of the CDR3 is TGTGCCAGCAGCTTAGCGGCAGGGGGCGGTAGATTCTCCTACGAGCAGTACTTC.

The chain combines TRBV6-2 or TRBV6-3 with TRBJ2-3, with D tentatively TRBD1 (6 bases). Germline V gene sequence: CDR1 MNHEY, CDR2 SVGEGT. CDR3 size: 16 residues. The V end lost 5 bases, the J end lost 4 bases, and 19 bases lay between the germline ends. The CDR3: CASSPLWLGGSDTQYF. The DNA for the CDR3 is TGTGCCAGCAGTCCCCTATGGCTAGGGGGATCAGATACGCAGTATTTT.

The chain recombines TRBV27 with TRBJ2-6; weak D call: TRBD1 (5 bases). Germline assignment: CDR1 MNHEY and CDR2 SMNVEV (reference sequence). The V and J ends lost 6 bases and 9 bases respectively, with 15 bases between them. The CDR3 runs to 14 residues. CDR3 loop: CASRRSGWDNVLTF. The CDR3 nucleotides read TGTGCCAGCAGACGGTCAGGGTGGGACAACGTCCTGACTTTC.

V is TRBV28 and J is TRBJ1-4, with TRBD1 as a possible D gene (5 bases). Looked up from germline, CDR1 is MDHEN and CDR2 is SYDVKM. The CDR3 extends over 12 amino acids. The V end was cut by 7 bases, the J end by 8 bases, with 11 bases between. Here the CDR3 DNA reads TGTGCCAGCATGCAGGGTAGAGAAAAACTGTTTTTT. The encoded protein is CASMQGREKLFF.

CDR3 protein: CASSETGLPNTEAFF. CDR3 DNA sequence: TGTGCCAGCTCAGAGACAGGGCTACCGAACACTGAAGCTTTCTTT. The V call is TRBV18, the J call TRBJ1-1; TRBD1 matches at 7 bases. CDR1 and CDR2 (germline): KGHSH, LQKENI. This CDR3 is 15 amino acids long. The J segment lost 1 base and the V segment lost 5 bases, leaving 7 bases of the junction unmatched. The whole variable domain, remainder taken from reference TRBV18 and TRBJ1-1, is NAGVMQNPRHLVRRRGQEARLRCSPMKGHSHVYWYRQLPEEGLKFMVYLQKENIIDESGMPKERFSAEFPKEGPSILRIQQVVRGDSAAYFCASSETGLPNTEAFFGQGTRLTVV.